A selection of T cell receptor beta chains follows, all from one sample in a study of cytomegalovirus exposure and HLA in healthy donors. Produced via immunoSEQ multiplex PCR; TCRdb's table is partial and in-frame only. The sample contains 100,000 to 150,000 clones, 80% to 85% of which appear only once. Sequencing was carried out using PBMCs. The receptors derive from a man younger than 35 in good health and CMV-seronegative. CDR3s include the opening cysteine and the closing phenylalanine or tryptophan. Fields, in order: D gene, V gene, J gene, clone size, CDR3 DNA, CDR3 protein. D genes are given only for firm matches. The size of a clone is reported for some rows only, either as once, few or many, or as a class for expanded clones.

.,TRBV27,TRBJ1-5,.,TGTGCCAGCAGTTTAAGCCGGGGGGCGGGTAAGCCCCAGCATTTT,CASSLSRGAGKPQHF
.,TRBV9,TRBJ2-6,.,TGTGCCAGCAGCGTAGGAGACTCTGGGGCCAACGTCCTGACTTTC,CASSVGDSGANVLTF
.,TRBV4-3,TRBJ2-7,few,TGCGCCAGCAGCCAAGATCGATCAGGGGTAATGTACGAGCAGTACTTC,CASSQDRSGVMYEQYF
.,TRBV6-5,TRBJ1-2,few,TGTGCCAGCAGTTACCGGGGGACCGGTTTATACTATGGCTACACCTTC,CASSYRGTGLYYGYTF
TRBD1,TRBV4-3,TRBJ2-6,.,TGCGCCAGCAGCCAGTCATCTACAGGGGTTGGGGCCAACGTCCTGACTTTC,CASSQSSTGVGANVLTF
TRBD1,TRBV27,TRBJ1-5,.,TGTGCCAGCAGTACCGGGACAGGCAATCAGCCCCAGCATTTT,CASSTGTGNQPQHF
.,TRBV7-9,TRBJ2-3,.,TGTGCCAGCAGCCCCGTCAGGGGTGCTAGCACAGATACGCAGTATTTT,CASSPVRGASTDTQYF
.,TRBV5-8,TRBJ2-6,.,TGTGCCAGCAGCTTCTGGTCCTCGGTTGGACGGGGCTCTGGGGCCAACGTCCTGACTTTC,CASSFWSSVGRGSGANVLTF
TRBD1,TRBV28,TRBJ2-5,.,TGTGCCAGCAGTTATCACCAGGGGGCAGGGGAGACCCAGTACTTC,CASSYHQGAGETQYF
.,TRBV7-2,TRBJ1-2,few,TGTGCCAGTTCCCCCTCGCAGACGGGGTTATATGGCTACACCTTC,CASSPSQTGLYGYTF
.,TRBV11-2,TRBJ1-4,.,TGTGCCAGCAGCTTAGATCATGAGGAAAAACTGTTTTTT,CASSLDHEEKLFF
.,TRBV6-6,TRBJ1-1,.,TGTGCAGCAGGAACTGAAGCTTTCTTT,CAAGTEAFF
.,TRBV20-1,TRBJ1-2,.,TGCAGTGCTAGAGGAGGCTCTCCCTACACCTTC,CSARGGSPYTF
.,TRBV29-1,TRBJ1-1,once,TGCAGCTCCTCCGGCACTGAAGCTTTCTTT,CSSSGTEAFF
.,TRBV7-9,TRBJ1-5,.,TGTGCCAGCAGCTTAGGGGATCGAACAGGTTTGGGCAATCAGCCCCAGCATTTT,CASSLGDRTGLGNQPQHF
.,TRBV6-5,TRBJ1-1,.,TGTGCCAGCAGTTCCCCACAGGGAACTGAAGCTTTCTTT,CASSSPQGTEAFF
.,TRBV7-2,TRBJ1-2,.,TGTGCCAGCAGCCAGAGACAGTTTAGTGGCTACACCTTC,CASSQRQFSGYTF
.,TRBV10-1,TRBJ2-7,.,TGCGCCAGCAGTGACGCTCTTGCGGCCGAGCAGTACTTC,CASSDALAAEQYF
.,TRBV7-2,TRBJ2-3,many,TGTGCCAGCAGTTACACAGATACGCAGTATTTT,CASSYTDTQYF
.,TRBV9,TRBJ2-5,few,TGTGCCAGCAGCGTAGGGCGGTCTCAAGAGACCCAGTACTTC,CASSVGRSQETQYF
.,TRBV7-9,TRBJ1-4,.,TGTGCCAGCAGCTTAGTCCGAGGGAAACTGTTTTTT,CASSLVRGKLFF
.,TRBV4-3,TRBJ1-6,few,TGCGCCAGCAGCCAGAGACAGAGCTCCTATAATTCACCCCTCCACTTT,CASSQRQSSYNSPLHF
TRBD2,TRBV9,TRBJ2-1,once,TGTGCCAGCAGCGTAGGGGGGGGATCCCTTTACAATGAGCAGTTCTTC,CASSVGGGSLYNEQFF
TRBD1,TRBV11-2,TRBJ1-5,.,TGTGCCAGCAGCCCGCAGACAGGGCATGATCAGCCCCAGCATTTT,CASSPQTGHDQPQHF
TRBD1,TRBV7-7,TRBJ2-7,.,TGTGCCAGCAGCTTCGGGACAGGCTACGAGCAGTACTTC,CASSFGTGYEQYF
TRBD1,TRBV7-2,TRBJ1-2,.,TGTGCCAACCATATCGGGACAGATACTAACTATGGCTACACCTTC,CANHIGTDTNYGYTF
.,TRBV6-6,TRBJ2-7,.,TGTGCCAGCAGAGAGACAGTCTCCTACGAGCAGTACTTC,CASRETVSYEQYF
TRBD1,TRBV7-2,TRBJ2-7,.,TGTGCCAGCAGCCCCACAGGGGGCGGCTACGAGCAGTACTTC,CASSPTGGGYEQYF
.,TRBV5-4,TRBJ1-5,.,TGTGCCAGCAGCTTGGCGCCCCGGGGCAATCAGCCCCAGCATTTT,CASSLAPRGNQPQHF
.,TRBV7-9,TRBJ2-3,few,TGTGCCAGCAGCTTGACGGGGGTCACAGATACGCAGTATTTT,CASSLTGVTDTQYF
.,TRBV7-2,TRBJ1-3,.,TGTGCCAGCAGCTCCAGACTGGGCTCTGGAAACACCATATATTTT,CASSSRLGSGNTIYF
TRBD1,TRBV27,TRBJ1-5,.,TGTGCCAGCACGGGACAGCTCGGTCAGCCCCAGCATTTT,CASTGQLGQPQHF
TRBD1,TRBV27,TRBJ2-7,.,TGTGCCAGCAGTTTCGGACAGGGTATGTGGGAGCAGTACTTC,CASSFGQGMWEQYF
.,TRBV6-6,TRBJ2-7,.,TGTGCCAGCAGAGGGGTAAGCTCCTACGAGCAGTACTTC,CASRGVSSYEQYF
.,TRBV7-9,TRBJ1-5,.,TGTGCCAGCAGCTCTACAGGCTACAATCAGCCCCAGCATTTT,CASSSTGYNQPQHF
TRBD2,TRBV28,TRBJ2-7,.,TGTGCCAGCACAGTGGGGGGGGGAGCCTACGAGCAGTACTTC,CASTVGGGAYEQYF
.,TRBV9,TRBJ2-3,.,TGTGCCAGCAGCCCCCTAGGCTACACAGATACGCAGTATTTT,CASSPLGYTDTQYF
.,TRBV7-9,TRBJ2-3,.,TGTGCCAGCAGCTTATCGGATACGCAGTATTTT,CASSLSDTQYF